The clone carrying this T cell receptor beta chain was picked up a small number of times. The antigen is unknown. This sample stems from a study of T cell repertoires in cytomegalovirus infection. A single record per CDR3 protein comes from TCRdb applying MiXCR to the reads. The sample lists roughly 90,000 distinct CDR3 sequences, about 24% occurring once. CDR1 is LNHDA and CDR2 is SQIVND in the germline V gene (reference sequence). This CDR3 has 12 residues. V lost 8 bases to trimming and J lost 7 bases, with 11 bases between them. The receptor was isolated from a human donor in good health (CMV status not recorded). Some clones in this sample may be carry-over from other donors' samples. This chain connects TRBV19 to TRBJ1-4, with D hard to call. The sequences come from CD8+ T cells from cultured PBMCs, collected from culture after CMV antigen stimulation. CDR3 loop: CASALGSEKLFF. In DNA form, the CDR3 reads TGTGCCAGTGCCCTCGGTAGTGAAAAACTGTTTTTT.